The 8 T cell receptor beta chains in this list originate from one sample, sequenced in a study of blood T cell repertoires in COVID-19. Method: immunoSEQ multiplex PCR; TCRdb's copy keeps in-frame clones and lacks some. The data contain about 150,000 clones, roughly 84% of them singletons. Specimen: PBMCs or T cells enriched from blood (not recorded which). Every receptor here comes from a man in his sixties or seventies who had been exposed to COVID-19.

This chain connects TRBV7-2 to TRBJ1-1, with D possibly being TRBD1 (6 bases). V was trimmed by 2 bases and J by 10 bases, leaving 17 bases between them. The CDR3 has 14 residues. Germline V gene sequence: CDR1 SGHTA, CDR2 FQGNSA. For the CDR3, the DNA is TGTGCCAGCAGCTTACGAAACGGACAGTCAGGAGCTTTCTTT. Residues: CASSLRNGQSGAFF.

This chain joins TRBV5-1 and TRBJ1-1, with 9 positions matching TRBD1. Germline V CDR1 and CDR2: SGHRS, YFSETQ. The CDR3 sequence is 14 residues long. Trimming at V came to 4 bases and at J to 4 bases, leaving 5 bases not matched to a gene. Written as DNA, the CDR3 is TGCGCCAGCAGCCCCCCGGACAGGGGCACTGAAGCTTTCTTT. This translates into CASSPPDRGTEAFF.

The chain joins TRBV7-2 to TRBJ1-3, with 9 bases aligning to TRBD1. J was trimmed by 2 bases and V by 2 bases; bases with no gene match: 4. Germline values: CDR1 SGHTA, CDR2 FQGNSA. The CDR3 sequence is 16 residues long. The CDR3 is CASSLIQGAAGNTIYF. For the CDR3, the DNA is TGTGCCAGCAGCTTAATACAGGGGGCGGCTGGAAACACCATATATTTT.

The V gene is TRBV27, the J gene TRBJ2-7, with a weak D call TRBD1 (6 bases). Trimming removed 0 bases from V and 5 bases from J, with 14 bases in between. The CDR3 totals 15 residues. The germline V gene has CDR1 MNHEY and CDR2 SMNVEV (reference sequence). CDR3: CASSLSPRGNHEQYF. The CDR3, as DNA: TGTGCCAGCAGTTTATCTCCAAGGGGGAACCACGAGCAGTACTTC.

The chain carries TRBV30 and TRBJ1-1, with D perhaps TRBD1 (6 bases). The CDR3 totals 16 residues. Deletions cut 5 bases from V and 0 bases from J, with 19 bases between. CDR1 GTSNPN and CDR2 SVGIG come from the germline V gene (reference sequence). The DNA of the CDR3 is TGTGCCTGGCAGGGGTCGAGGTCTTATATGAACACTGAAGCTTTCTTT. It specifies CAWQGSRSYMNTEAFF.

CDR3 sequence (DNA): TGTGCCAGCAGCCCTAGGGTGTCAGGGCTTAGCAATCAGCCCCAGCATTTT. It yields the protein CASSPRVSGLSNQPQHF. This chain uses TRBV28 with TRBJ1-5, with D tentatively TRBD1 (5 bases). This CDR3 region has 17 residues. CDR1 is MDHEN and CDR2 is SYDVKM in the germline V gene. The ends were cut back, 6 bases at V and 0 bases at J, with 18 bases in the middle.

The chain is built from TRBV24-1 and TRBJ2-7; D not certain. The CDR3 has 14 amino acids. V shed 4 bases and J shed 6 bases, with 15 bases lying between them. Per germline, CDR1 KGHDR and CDR2 SFDVKD. The CDR3 protein is CATSDPLSSSEQYF. The CDR3 bases are TGTGCCACCAGTGACCCGCTAAGTTCAAGCGAGCAGTACTTC.

This chain uses TRBV14 with TRBJ1-1, with D uncertain. CDR1 SGHDN and CDR2 FVKESK come from the germline V gene. With 1 base removed from V and 5 bases from J, the gap between germline ends came to 11 bases. This CDR3 spans 14 amino acids. The DNA of the CDR3 is TGTGCCAGCAGCCAAGTAACCCCGGGGACTGAAGCTTTCTTT. Translation gives CASSQVTPGTEAFF.